This TCR beta chain was identified during a study of cytomegalovirus exposure and HLA in healthy donors (TCRdb year 2017). For the wider study: An earlier analysis of approximately 550 of the donors reported more than 250 Gb of sequence data and 100 million to 140 million unique TCR beta sequences from 150 million to 200 million T cells. An early release covering some 640 HLA-typed donors comprised about 300 gigabases of sequencing data and around 80 million unique TCR sequences. Of the roughly 400 genotyped donors, 80% to 90% were placed in the genetic ancestry cluster associated with self-reported Caucasian donors. The aim of the study was to test whether cataloging public T cell receptors could identify signatures of past pathogen exposure. The T cell repertoires of 666 subjects were profiled by immunosequencing and related to cytomegalovirus serostatus. A separate validation cohort of more than 100 different subjects was used in addition to the roughly 670-subject first cohort. To predict cytomegalovirus infection status, the study brought together high-throughput TCR immunosequencing, statistical association of individual TCRs with disease status, and machine learning. A later analysis re-analyzed previously published TCR beta repertoires from approximately 670 donors and added high-resolution HLA genotyping to study TCR occurrence patterns. Rather than using new phenotypic data, the later analysis identified candidate immune exposures from TCR beta sequences and from how often those sequences occurred across donors. To decide whether each TCR beta V gene segment behaved as functional or pseudogenic, an earlier analysis of approximately 590 of the donors relied on high-throughput TCR beta sequencing. Donor age, sex, ethnicity and CMV serostatus were collected together with the repertoire data. In a later genetic analysis, genome-wide SNP genotypes for about 65% of the 666 donors were used, and that subset was treated as a discovery cohort. All discovery cohort repertoires had been generated using a single sequencing platform. Class I and class II HLA loci were covered by the typing at four-digit resolution. The number of typed donors differed by locus: about 620-640 for A, B, C, DRB1 and DQB1; 522 for DQA1; around 610 for DPA1; and some 430 for DPB1. Roughly 5 DR-DQ haplotypes were treated as single units for association and clustering because of strong linkage in the cohort. Across some 400 genotyped donors of the cohort, an average of about 240,000 unique TCR beta nucleotide sequences per donor were sequenced, and approximately 19% of those sequences were non-productive. What the work shows at the level of the full study, not this receptor alone: According to a later analysis, parvovirus B19, influenza, CMV and Epstein-Barr virus appeared linked to several top co-occurrence clusters. When HLA alleles, especially DR and DQ, strongly co-occurred, attributing TCR associations to individual alleles was difficult. In the study, approximately 160 TCR beta chains were listed as associated with cytomegalovirus. Compared with the approximately 670-donor mean, donors in an Asian-associated ancestry cluster had fewer N-insertions in productive TCRs, according to a later genetic analysis. A further reported finding was that TCR beta sequences accurately predicted the HLA-A and HLA-B alleles for most subjects in the first cohort. The earlier analysis of approximately 540 of the donors excluded roughly 17 rarely observed V segments, including chromosome 9 orphons, because counts were too low. The cohort was sequenced for TCR beta chains only, and without alpha or paired-chain data the features that could be detected were limited. Because HLA typing was missing for some donors at each locus, association tests included only the typed subset. A cluster of highly shared sequence variants was judged likely to represent a technical artifact of the sequencing pipeline. Immune exposure information for the cohort was limited to CMV serostatus. An association between a missense DCLRE1C variant and V-gene and J-gene trimming of TCR beta chains was found in a later genetic analysis and replicated in an independent cohort. It was suggested by the authors that the approach could potentially be generalized to other disease states and immunological phenotypes. Most TCR sequences were seen in very few donors, while some public TCRs were found in many individuals. A later analysis found that TCR association rates varied across HLA loci, with DRB1 alleles showing the most associated TCRs and HLA-C alleles the fewest. The classifier was reported to diagnose cytomegalovirus status with high specificity and sensitivity in both the original and validation cohorts. In an earlier analysis of about 540 of the donors, most TCR beta V segments were observed in productive rearrangements about 90% or about 30% of the time, broadly matching IMGT annotations. Linkage disequilibrium might explain the correlated functional status among segregating V segments, but an unknown experimental factor could not be excluded. In vitro tests confirmed that a few of the cytomegalovirus-associated TCR beta chains recognize cytomegalovirus antigens. Because the 87-base-pair reads could not distinguish some IMGT-functional V segments, including TRBV6-2 and TRBV6-3, those segments were excluded. Presence/absence analyses assumed roughly uniform sequencing depth across donors, an assumption that may not hold. At a false discovery rate of 0.05, a later analysis linked some 18,000 TCR beta sequences to specific HLA alleles. A later analysis found that HLA-associated TCR beta chains were more clonally expanded and had lower generation probabilities than equally common non-associated chains. In a later analysis, most CMV-associated TCR beta chains were found to appear HLA-restricted, with HLA associations seemingly driven largely by CMV exposure.

Trimming takes 6 bases from V and 3 bases from J, and the germline ends sit 14 bases apart. The CDR3 spans 15 residues, from the cysteine through the phenylalanine. The CDR3 DNA has 45 bases and is translated from base 1. Sequences SNHLY (CDR1) and FYNNEI (CDR2) are obtained from the germline V gene. Note on this clone: Its antigen specificity is not known. Per-nucleotide qualities are absent, and no much larger clonotype sits a single base away.

Library generation was performed with the immunoSEQ multiplex PCR assay. For the multiplex PCR, a mixture combining 60 forward primers for TCR Vbeta segments and 13 reverse primers for TCR Jbeta segments was used. A multiplex PCR assay on genomic DNA amplified the CDR3 region of rearranged TCR beta genes. Amplified TCR beta libraries were sequenced as 87-base-pair reads on the Illumina HiSeq System. The original pipeline was this. In a later analysis, tens of millions of unique TCR beta chains were counted across the 650 to 750 repertoires, and roughly 11 million of these chains were shared by at least two donors. A nearest-neighbor algorithm error-corrected the raw reads and collapsed the reads into unique sequences, merging closely related sequences to remove PCR and sequencing errors. V, D and J gene segments were assigned by aligning CDR3 sequences to IMGT reference sequences. For a sequence to be retained, a match of at least six nucleotides to both a V gene segment and a J gene segment was required. A rearrangement was called productive if the CDR3 had no stop codons and remained in frame with V and J, and every other rearrangement was called non-productive. CDR3 was defined by IMGT convention, running from the second conserved V-encoded cysteine to the conserved J-encoded phenylalanine. The earlier analysis of about 530 of the donors excluded any sequence lacking an unambiguous match to a single V gene segment. In an earlier analysis of a few hundred of the donors, a V segment was called functional when productive rearrangements were above 56.7%, and segregating when the standard deviation between donors exceeded 5%. A statistical classification framework was developed to diagnose cytomegalovirus status using the catalog of TCR beta chain sequences. V and J gene assignment, in a later analysis, came from comparing TCR nucleotide sequences with IMGT/GENE-DB human TR gene sequences. In a later analysis, CDR3 sequences and most-parsimonious VDJ recombination scenarios were assigned using the TCRdist pipeline. In a later analysis, each TCR beta chain was defined by its CDR3 amino acid sequence together with its V-gene family, and reads without a unique V-gene family were excluded. To address suspected cross-contamination and a sequencing artifact, a later analysis removed under 600 highly shared, low-generation-probability nucleotide sequences. In a later analysis, a clonal expansion index was calculated for each public chain from normalized within-repertoire ranks of inferred template counts. In a later analysis, generation probabilities were computed using a VDJ recombination model fitted to out-of-frame rearrangements, and the results were checked against IGoR. Hypergeometric tests were used in a later analysis to score TCR-TCR, TCR-HLA and TCR-CMV co-occurrence, with a repertoire-size bias correction applied to the TCR pairs. To estimate false discovery rates, a later analysis permuted the HLA or CMV assignments 20 times. In a later analysis, co-occurring TCRs were grouped using DBSCAN, with TCRdist sequence similarity added in when clustering inside HLA-allele-positive subsets. Co-occurrence clustering excluded repertoires with fewer than 30,000 or more than 120,000 public chains, plus five with anomalous nucleotide sharing. In its TCRdb copy, this immuneACCESS table keeps in-frame sequences only and misses some clones. Where compared with another copy, unresolved V genes explain less than half of these, and the others have no known cause. The V and J calls and clone size were taken over from that table, and D and trimming were inferred from the DNA. The sample data list about 120,000 clones, and about 78% of these were observed just once. The ten largest make up roughly an eighth of the sample.

In total, fewer than 750 healthy bone marrow donors made up the cohort. At the time of sampling, all cohort members were nominally healthy, though unrecorded immune exposures were likely present. The donor was CMV seropositive and was included in the group of 290 or so seropositive cohort members. Each donor provided a peripheral blood sample, and peripheral blood mononuclear cells were used for TCR beta sequencing. The Qiagen DNeasy Blood Extraction Kit was used to extract genomic DNA from the blood cell samples. Source material: PBMCs. The sequence came from a woman between 35 and 50 years old in good health and CMV-seropositive. This chain is built from TRBV2 and TRBJ1-4; a tentative D call is TRBD1 (6 bases match). The CDR3 protein is CASSVRPGANEKLFF. The sequence in DNA is TGTGCCAGCAGCGTAAGACCAGGGGCTAATGAAAAACTGTTTTTT.